Presented here are 9 T cell receptor beta chains from one specimen sequenced in a study of blood T cells in healthy people across ages. Primed by a sample-barcoded 5' primer and a J-beta primer mix, a second PCR proceeded for 7 to 11 cycles. TCRdb reprocessed the 5' RACE reads with MiXCR, giving one entry per CDR3 protein. The sample consists of about 1.1 million distinct CDR3 sequences, 35% to 40% of them appearing once. Material for sequencing was blood. These receptors all come from a man aged 18 to 30 in good health.

The chain joins TRBV7-9 to TRBJ1-4; D not certain. V was pared by 6 bases and J by 8 bases, with 16 bases between. This CDR3 spans 14 amino acids. Germline-derived CDR1 and CDR2 are SEHNR and FQNEAQ (reference sequence). The chain's CDR3 is CASSTLNGGEKLFF. As DNA, the CDR3 is TGTGCCAGCAGTACACTCAACGGCGGGGAAAAACTGTTTTTT.

This clonotype was counted only a few times. The chain carries TRBV5-1 and TRBJ2-3; no clear D. V lost 7 bases and J 5 bases, leaving 8 bases between the germline ends. Germline V gives CDR1 SGHRS, CDR2 YFSETQ. CDR3 length: 11 amino acids. Written as DNA, the CDR3 is TGCGCCAGCCATGACGGAGATACGCAGTATTTT. Translated, it gives CASHDGDTQYF.

Only a few counts were recorded for this clonotype. The CDR3 spells CASSQDIPATSGNTIYF. The DNA of the CDR3 is TGTGCCAGCAGCCAAGATATTCCAGCTACCTCTGGAAACACCATATATTTT. The chain recombines TRBV4-2 with TRBJ1-3; D is unclear. CDR1 LGHNA and CDR2 YNFKEQ come from the germline V gene. This CDR3 is built from 17 residues. Trimming removed 0 bases from V and 0 bases from J, with 12 bases in between.

This clonotype was found a few times. CDR3 amino acids: CSVGTASTDTQYF. CDR3 sequence (DNA): TGCAGCGTGGGGACAGCTAGCACAGATACGCAGTATTTT. The rearrangement uses TRBV29-1 and TRBJ2-3; TRBD1 matches at 7 bases. Germline values: CDR1 SQVTM, CDR2 ANQGSEA. V shed 6 bases, J shed 0 bases, and the junction held 3 bases outside the gene matches. The CDR3 covers 13 residues.

The V gene is TRBV6-5, the J gene TRBJ1-2; 8 positions match TRBD1. Germline V lookup: CDR1 MNHEY, CDR2 SVGAGI. After removal of 0 bases from V and 4 bases from J, the junction contained 7 bases not matched to a gene. This CDR3 is built from 16 residues. This CDR3 is CASSYSLTGGGYGYTF. The CDR3 DNA is TGTGCCAGCAGTTACTCACTCACAGGGGGTGGCTATGGCTACACCTTC.

This chain connects TRBV18 to TRBJ1-2; D may be TRBD1 (6 bases). The CDR3 is 16 residues long. The V and J ends lost 3 bases and 2 bases respectively, with 16 bases between them. The germline V gene encodes CDR1 KGHSH and CDR2 LQKENI. The CDR3 loop is CASSPAQGHSNYGYTF. The CDR3 DNA is TGTGCCAGCTCACCGGCGCAGGGGCATTCGAACTATGGCTACACCTTC.

The chain couples TRBV12-3 or TRBV12-4 to TRBJ1-4; D remains ambiguous. This CDR3 is 15 amino acids long. The germline V and J ends were trimmed by 4 bases and 2 bases, with 11 bases remaining between them. The CDR3 is CASSSGVGTNEKLFF. CDR3 coding DNA: TGTGCCAGCAGTTCTGGGGTTGGCACTAATGAAAAACTGTTTTTT.

This clonotype was detected a few times. The rearrangement joins TRBV7-2 to TRBJ1-2; D is ambiguous. Germline V lookup: CDR1 SGHTA, CDR2 FQGNSA. The length of the CDR3 is 12 residues. V was trimmed by 3 bases and J by 6 bases, leaving 8 bases between them. Here the CDR3 reads CASSLREHGYTF. Written as DNA, the CDR3 is TGTGCCAGCAGCTTGCGGGAGCATGGCTACACCTTC.

This chain connects TRBV6-2 or TRBV6-3 to TRBJ2-5, with D possibly being TRBD2 (6 bases). CDR3 size: 14 residues. The ends were cut back, 0 bases at V and 3 bases at J, with 8 bases in the middle. Germline V gene sequence: CDR1 MNHEY, CDR2 SVGEGT. The CDR3 spells CASSYSTSKETQYF. In nucleotides, the CDR3 is TGTGCCAGCAGTTACTCGACTAGTAAAGAGACCCAGTACTTC.